Detailed here is one T cell receptor beta chain. The CDR3 goes on 3 residues after the read ends, and that part is filled in from the germline J gene. The sample originates from a study of T cells in women clearing cervical HPV infection. About the research overall: Case blood was drawn when the lesion was first found; control blood after infection became undetectable.

Germline-derived CDR1 and CDR2 are SGDLS and YYNGEE. The CDR3 spans 15 residues. V shed 2 bases and J shed 6 bases, with 18 bases lying between them. The method was immunoSEQ multiplex PCR; TCRdb's version includes in-frame clones alone and lacks a portion of them. Its clone listing holds about 30,000 clones. The chain carries TRBV9 and TRBJ2-7; D gene unclear. The sequencing input was blood buffy coat. The clonotype comes from a woman between 18 and 70 years old with a cervical HPV16 infection that either progressed to CIN3+ or cleared (not recorded which). The CDR3 reads CASSVTDLLMGEQYF. The covered CDR3 bases are TGTGCCAGCAGCGTCACAGACCTTCTTATGGGCGAG.